This T cell receptor beta chain was recovered during a study of blood T cell repertoires in COVID-19. The wider study: Researchers got acute and convalescent COVID-19 samples from the United States, Italy and Spain. The cDNA or gDNA used as material had been derived from T cells, B-cell-depleted T cells, or PBMCs.

Original processing notes: From reference gene primer amplification, estimates of nucleated cell counts were derived. Only in-frame clones appear in the TCRdb table, and some are missing; sequencing was by immunoSEQ multiplex PCR. The DNA was the basis for D and trimming; V, J and clone size are from that table. Of around 130,000 clones listed, around nine tenths are singletons. This CDR3 comprises 15 residues. Germline CDR1 and CDR2: MDHEN and SYDVKM. Trimming cost V 5 bases and J 8 bases, with 19 bases left between them. The receptor was isolated from a man between 65 and 85 years old with active COVID-19. Material for sequencing was peripheral blood. The chain employs TRBV28 and TRBJ2-1; tentatively, D is TRBD2 (5 bases). Here the CDR3 DNA reads TGTGCCAGCAGTCCCGGCCGAGGGCTTAGCCATGAGCAGTTCTTC. This codes for CASSPGRGLSHEQFF.